Listed here are 24 T cell receptor beta chains from one sample, sequenced in a study of T cells after posttransplantation cyclophosphamide (dated by TCRdb to about 2016). Viable CD3+CD4+ or CD3+CD8+ cells that were CCR7+CD45RA+CD45RO-CD95-CD27+CD28+ were defined as naive T cells. Library creation used the immunoSEQ multiplex PCR assay. TCRdb limited this immuneACCESS table to in-frame rearrangements with V and J called. A share of clones is missing; checked studies link under half to unresolved V genes, and the rest is unexplained. In this sample the table shows just over 20,000 clones, under 99% of which occur a single time. Around 0.17% of the sample is held by the ten biggest clonotypes. Sequences were obtained from naive CD4+ T cells sorted from PBMCs. The receptor set was obtained from a man between 40 and 49 years old in good health, CMV-negative, and a related stem cell transplant donor.

The DNA for the CDR3 is TGTGCCAGTAGTATGCTACGGGGTGATGAGCAGTTCTTC. Translation gives CASSMLRGDEQFF. J is TRBJ2-1 and V is TRBV19; possible D gene TRBD2, 5 bases. Germline V lookup: CDR1 LNHDA, CDR2 SQIVND (reference sequence). V gave up 3 bases and J gave up 8 bases, with 11 bases separating them. There are 13 residues in the CDR3.

The rearrangement uses TRBV7-5 and TRBJ2-5; TRBD2, as called in the table, went unchecked against the DNA. TRBV7-5 represents a pseudogene. The CDR3 totals 15 residues. The DNA of the CDR3 is TGTGCCAGAAGCCGTAGCGGGGGCTACCGGGAGACCCAGTACTTC. Translated, it gives CARSRSGGYRETQYF.

The rearrangement links TRBV5-1 to TRBJ2-2; a weak D match, TRBD2 (6 bases). The CDR3 sequence is 17 residues long. Germline loops: CDR1 SGHRS, CDR2 YFSETQ. Trimming cost V 3 bases and J 5 bases, with 20 bases left between them. The CDR3 region has the DNA TGCGCCAGCAGCTCTCTTCTTGTGTCCCGGGGGACCGGGGAGCTGTTTTTT. It yields the protein CASSSLLVSRGTGELFF.

This clone came up once. The chain uses TRBV10-3 and TRBJ2-7, with 7 bases aligning to TRBD2. The CDR3 contains 15 residues. CDR1 is ENHRY and CDR2 is SYGVKD in the germline V gene. Trimming removed 3 bases from V and 0 bases from J; junction bases left unmatched: 5. In DNA form, the CDR3 reads TGTGCCATCAGTGATGTGGGAGGGAGCTCCTACGAGCAGTACTTC. Its protein product is CAISDVGGSSYEQYF.

This CDR3 reads CSVALGQVHYGGEQYF. DNA for the CDR3: TGCAGCGTCGCTCTGGGACAGGTCCATTACGGTGGCGAGCAGTACTTC. The rearrangement links TRBV29-1 to TRBJ2-7, with 8 bases aligning to TRBD1. Trimming removed 6 bases from V and 6 bases from J; junction bases left unmatched: 19. CDR3 length equals 16 residues. Germline V gene sequence: CDR1 SQVTM, CDR2 ANQGSEA.

V and J are TRBV5-1 and TRBJ1-1; no clear D gene. Trimming cost V 0 bases and J 2 bases, with 8 bases left between them. Germline CDR1 is SGHRS and CDR2 is YFSETQ. The CDR3 is 14 amino acids. CDR3 bases: TGCGCCAGCAGCTTGGTCGGGGTAAACACTGAAGCTTTCTTT. Protein product: CASSLVGVNTEAFF.

The chain couples TRBV6-5 to TRBJ1-4; no reliable D call. Germline V gene data show CDR1 as MNHEY and CDR2 as SVGAGI. Trimming took off 4 bases at V and 5 bases at J, with 8 bases between the two ends. The CDR3 has 13 residues. The CDR3 is CASSLRENEKLFF. CDR3 sequence (DNA): TGTGCCAGCAGTTTGAGGGAAAATGAAAAACTGTTTTTT.

V gene TRBV5-1 combines with J gene TRBJ2-5, with TRBD1 matching 7 bases. The DNA matches TRBJ2-7 better at its end, which makes the J call doubtful. The CDR3 length is 15 residues. Germline V gene lookup returns CDR1 SGHRS and CDR2 YFSETQ. CDR3 sequence (DNA): TGCGCCAGCAGCTTGGATCCCCAACAGGGGCACGAGCAGTACTTC. Translated: CASSLDPQQGHEQYF.

The chain combines TRBV28 with TRBJ1-2; 7 bases are a match to TRBD1. Trimming at V came to 6 bases and at J to 4 bases, leaving 5 bases not matched to a gene. The CDR3 totals 13 residues. The germline CDR1 and CDR2 sequences are MDHEN and SYDVKM. CDR3 DNA: TGTGCCAGCAGCTCTGGACAGGTCTATGGCTACACCTTC. It codes for CASSSGQVYGYTF.

This chain links TRBV10-3 with TRBJ2-7, with 12 bases that match TRBD2. Germline lookup yields CDR1 ENHRY and CDR2 SYGVKD. The CDR3 length is 14 residues. Germline trimming cut 6 bases from V and 6 bases from J; bases unmatched to any gene: 6. The CDR3 DNA reads as TGTGCCATCAGGACCTCGACTAGCGGGAGCGAGCAGTACTTC. Translating it yields CAIRTSTSGSEQYF.

The chain employs TRBV7-3 and TRBJ2-2; 10 positions agree with TRBD2. The V gene end was trimmed by 5 bases and the J gene end by 5 bases; junction bases not matched to a gene: 8. Germline CDR1 SGHTA, CDR2 FQGTGA. The length of the CDR3 is 16 residues. CDR3 protein: CASSARTSGGTGELFF. The CDR3 bases are TGTGCCAGCAGCGCCAGGACTAGCGGTGGGACCGGGGAGCTGTTTTTT.

This chain uses TRBV21-1 with TRBJ2-4; TRBD1 is the table's D call, not checked against the DNA. TRBV21-1 constitutes a pseudogene. The CDR3 is 18 residues long. Written as DNA, the CDR3 is TGTGCCAGCAGCAAAGACGAACCGGACACGGTAGCCAAAAACATTCAGTACTTC. Its translation is CASSKDEPDTVAKNIQYF.

The chain joins TRBV6-4 to TRBJ1-2; 9 bases are a match to TRBD1. Germline V gene data show CDR1 as MRHNA and CDR2 as SNTAGT. CDR3 length equals 15 residues. V lost 5 bases, J lost 5 bases, and 9 bases stayed unmatched. The CDR3 DNA is TGTGCCAGCAGTCAAGACAGGGGGGTCGGGTATGGCTACACCTTC. This sequence encodes CASSQDRGVGYGYTF.

The chain recombines TRBV10-3 with TRBJ1-5, with 7 bases identical to TRBD1. The CDR3 loop spans 14 amino acids. Unmatched junction bases numbered 4, after V lost 4 bases and J lost 4 bases. In germline, CDR1 is ENHRY, CDR2 SYGVKD. CDR3 DNA sequence: TGTGCCATCAGTGCCTCAGGGGGTAATCAGCCCCAGCATTTT. This translates into CAISASGGNQPQHF.

The V and J genes are TRBV28 and TRBJ1-1; a possible D gene is TRBD1 (5 bases). V lost 7 bases and J 1 base, leaving 16 bases between the germline ends. This CDR3 is 15 amino acids long. In germline, CDR1 is MDHEN, CDR2 SYDVKM. CDR3 sequence: CASNKQVWWNTEAFF. DNA of the CDR3: TGTGCCAGCAACAAACAGGTTTGGTGGAACACTGAAGCTTTCTTT.

V and J are TRBV6-6 and TRBJ2-7; TRBD1 matches at 7 bases. The germline gives CDR1 MNHNY, CDR2 SVGAGI (reference sequence). This CDR3 region has 15 residues. V lost 0 bases and J lost 1; bases outside the gene matches: 3. The CDR3 region has the DNA TGTGCCAGCAGTTACTCGGGGACAGAGTCCTACGAGCAGTACTTC. Translated: CASSYSGTESYEQYF.

The gene calls are TRBV5-1 and TRBJ1-1, with TRBD1 as a possible D gene (6 bases). This CDR3 has 14 residues. Germline V lookup: CDR1 SGHRS, CDR2 YFSETQ. The V gene lost 5 bases and the J gene lost 1 base, with 12 bases spanning the gap. The CDR3 DNA follows: TGCGCCAGCAGTTCCCCGACAGGGAACACTGAAGCTTTCTTT. This codes for CASSSPTGNTEAFF.

The J gene is TRBJ2-6, the V gene TRBV28; maybe TRBD1 (6 bases). V was pared by 8 bases and J by 0 bases, with 17 bases between. The CDR3 runs to 17 residues. Germline CDR1 reads MDHEN; CDR2 reads SYDVKM. CDR3 amino acids: CASLDSVLYSGANVLTF. The DNA for the CDR3 is TGTGCCAGCTTGGACAGCGTACTGTACTCTGGGGCCAACGTCCTGACTTTC.

The chain links TRBV28 to TRBJ1-1; TRBD1 aligns across 10 bases. The germline V gene encodes CDR1 MDHEN and CDR2 SYDVKM. This CDR3 contains 16 residues. The V and J ends lost 3 bases and 4 bases, in that order; junction bases with no gene match: 8. The CDR3 DNA reads TGTGCCAGCAGTTTCTTCTTCAGGACAGGGGGCACTGAAGCTTTCTTT. Protein product: CASSFFFRTGGTEAFF.

The chain uses TRBV6-1 and TRBJ2-3, with D possibly matching TRBD2 (6 bases). Germline-derived CDR1 and CDR2 are MNHNS and SASEGT. V was cut by 7 bases and J by 0 bases, with 14 bases left in between. The CDR3 extends over 15 amino acids. CDR3 DNA: TGTGCCAGCACGCGGGACGGGGGAAGCACAGATACGCAGTATTTT. Protein product: CASTRDGGSTDTQYF.

The gene calls are TRBV29-1 and TRBJ2-2; no definite D call. Germline-derived CDR1 and CDR2 are SQVTM and ANQGSEA. The CDR3 is 13 amino acids. Trimming took off 5 bases at V and 2 bases at J, with 9 bases between the two ends. The CDR3 DNA sequence: TGCAGCGTTTCAACAGCTAACACCGGGGAGCTGTTTTTT. Protein: CSVSTANTGELFF.

The chain carries TRBV18 and TRBJ2-3; TRBD1 agrees at 8 bases. The V and J ends lost 0 bases and 4 bases, in that order; junction bases with no gene match: 12. This CDR3 is 18 amino acids long. The germline V gene encodes CDR1 KGHSH and CDR2 LQKENI. The CDR3: CASSPPDATGDLSDTQYF. CDR3 nucleotides: TGTGCCAGCTCACCACCGGATGCGACAGGGGATCTGTCAGATACGCAGTATTTT.

The chain combines TRBV6-1 with TRBJ2-3; tentative D call: TRBD2 (6 bases). Deletions cut 6 bases from V and 0 bases from J, with 13 bases between. The CDR3 is 15 amino acids. The germline V gene has CDR1 MNHNS and CDR2 SASEGT. CDR3 DNA: TGTGCCAGCAGCCCCGGGGGTTCTAGCACAGATACGCAGTATTTT. Residues: CASSPGGSSTDTQYF.

The V and J genes are TRBV7-8 and TRBJ2-7; 12 positions match TRBD2. The CDR3 runs to 16 residues. The J segment lost 0 bases and the V segment lost 9 bases, leaving 9 bases of the junction unmatched. Germline loops: CDR1 SGHVS, CDR2 FQNEAQ. CDR3 in DNA: TGTGCCAGTACGCCTAGGACTAGCGGGGACTCCTACGAGCAGTACTTC. Translating it yields CASTPRTSGDSYEQYF.